This is a list of T cell receptor beta chains from one sample in a study of beta chain features in type 1 diabetes. Sequenced by immunoSEQ multiplex PCR; TCRdb stores in-frame clones only, minus some. This repertoire shows around 130,000 clones, 9% found once; its top ten account for approximately 0.7%. Input material: central memory CD4+ T cells from blood. These TCRs come from a man aged 30 to 39 with type 1 diabetes. The CDR3 runs from the conserved cysteine through the conserved F or W. The order of the fields is D gene, V gene, J gene, clone size, CDR3 DNA, CDR3 protein. A D gene is named only where the DNA matches it firmly. Size values are once, few and many counts, or a class for expanded clones, and some rows have none.

TRBD1	TRBV5-1	TRBJ2-5	few	TGCGCCAGCAGCTTGTCCCCGGGACAGCCAAGTTGGGAGACCCAGTACTTC	CASSLSPGQPSWETQYF
TRBD1	TRBV2	TRBJ1-5	NA	TGTGCCAGCAGTCTAGGGACAGGGGGTTATAGCAATCAGCCCCAGCATTTT	CASSLGTGGYSNQPQHF
NA	TRBV19	TRBJ1-1	NA	TGTGCCAGTAGTAACCGGGACACTGAAGCTTTCTTT	CASSNRDTEAFF
TRBD2	TRBV30	TRBJ2-3	few	TGTGCCTGGAGTGTAGGTCGGGGGAGGGCCCGGGGTACGCAGTATTTT	CAWSVGRGRARGTQYF
NA	TRBV6-6	TRBJ1-1	few	TGTGCCAGCAGCTACACACAGGGAATTGTGCCTTTCTTT	CASSYTQGIVPFF
NA	TRBV5-6	TRBJ2-7	few	TGTGCCAGCAGCTTTATGGGGGCCCTCGAGCAGTACTTC	CASSFMGALEQYF
NA	TRBV5-1	TRBJ1-1	NA	TGCGCCAGCAGCCGAACGGAGAAGAACACTGAAGCTTTCTTT	CASSRTEKNTEAFF
TRBD1	TRBV5-4	TRBJ1-6	NA	TGTGCCAGCAGCTCCGGGACAGATAATTCACCCCTCCACTTT	CASSSGTDNSPLHF
NA	TRBV9	TRBJ1-3	NA	TGTGCCAGCAGCGTGGGCCAACAATCTGGAAACACCATATATTTT	CASSVGQQSGNTIYF
NA	TRBV4-2	TRBJ1-5	NA	TGTGCCAGCAGCCATGTGGCGGGAAATAATCAGCCCCAGCATTTT	CASSHVAGNNQPQHF
TRBD1	TRBV19	TRBJ1-5	few	TGTGCCAGTAGTATAGTCGGACAGGGTGGACAGCCCCAGCATTTT	CASSIVGQGGQPQHF
NA	TRBV7-9	TRBJ2-3	few	TGTGCCAGCAGCTTACCGGGCACAGATACGCAGTATTTT	CASSLPGTDTQYF
NA	TRBV11-2	TRBJ2-3	few	TGTGCCAGCAGCTTAGGCCGGGACATCATCACAGATACGCAGTATTTT	CASSLGRDIITDTQYF
TRBD1	TRBV28	TRBJ2-5	few	TGTGCCAGCAGTTCCCCCAGCTTGGGGACAGGTTTTAAGGGAGAGACCCAGTACTTC	CASSSPSLGTGFKGETQYF
TRBD2	TRBV5-1	TRBJ2-1	few	TGCGCCAGCAGCTACGAGCGGGGGGAGCAGTTCTTC	CASSYERGEQFF
NA	TRBV9	TRBJ2-3	NA	TGTGCCAGCAGCGTAGATGCGACGCCGAGGGCAGATACGCAGTATTTT	CASSVDATPRADTQYF
NA	TRBV6-6	TRBJ1-1	NA	TGTGCCAGCAGTTCTCAGGGGAACACTGAAGCTTTCTTT	CASSSQGNTEAFF
NA	TRBV2	TRBJ2-2	few	TGTGCCAGCAGGCCAGGAAACACCGGGGAGCTGTTTTTT	CASRPGNTGELFF
NA	TRBV7-9	TRBJ1-2	few	TGTGCCAGCAGCTTAGAAGGAGGTGGTGGCTACACCTTC	CASSLEGGGGYTF
TRBD1	TRBV6-6	TRBJ2-3	NA	TGTGCCAGCAGGATGGGACAGGCGGAACCAGGAGATACGCAGTATTTT	CASRMGQAEPGDTQYF
NA	TRBV11-3	TRBJ2-3	NA	TGTGCCAGCAGCTTTGTTCGCGCAGATACGCAGTATTTT	CASSFVRADTQYF
NA	TRBV9	TRBJ2-6	NA	TGTGCCAGCAGCGTAGCTCCTCTCTCTGGGGCCAACGTCCTGACTTTC	CASSVAPLSGANVLTF
NA	TRBV28	TRBJ2-3	few	TGTGCCAGCAGTTCAGGGGGGAAAAGCACAGATACGCAGTATTTT	CASSSGGKSTDTQYF
TRBD1	TRBV7-3	TRBJ2-2	NA	TGTGCCAGCAGCTCTGGACAGGGCGGGGAGCTGTTTTTT	CASSSGQGGELFF
NA	TRBV28	TRBJ2-7	few	TGTGCCAGCAGTCTAGGGGGAGCCTTCTACGAGCAGTACTTC	CASSLGGAFYEQYF
TRBD1	TRBV29-1	TRBJ2-7	NA	TGCAGCGTCCTACTTACCGGGACAGGGTCCTACGAGCAGTACTTC	CSVLLTGTGSYEQYF
NA	TRBV18	TRBJ1-1	few	TGTGCCAGCTCACCATGGACTCCCCGGGAGGAAGCTTTCTTT	CASSPWTPREEAFF
NA	TRBV7-2	TRBJ2-5	few	TGTGCCAGCAGCTTTCAGGGGCAGGAGACCCAGTACTTC	CASSFQGQETQYF
TRBD1	TRBV19	TRBJ1-4	NA	TGTGCCAGTAGTATCCCCGGGACAGGGAGTGAAAAACTGTTTTTT	CASSIPGTGSEKLFF
TRBD1	TRBV6-1	TRBJ1-1	NA	TGTGCCAGCAGCGCGACAGGGTCCTACACTGAAGCTTTCTTT	CASSATGSYTEAFF
NA	TRBV18	TRBJ2-5	few	TGTGCCAGCTCACCACCGAACATCCAAGAGACCCAGTACTTC	CASSPPNIQETQYF
NA	TRBV7-3	TRBJ2-5	few	TGTGCCAGCAGCTTAATTGGCCAATTCCAAGAGACCCAGTACTTC	CASSLIGQFQETQYF
TRBD1	TRBV6-1	TRBJ1-6	NA	TGTGCCACCAGGGGGGGACAGCGAAATTCACCCCTCCACTTT	CATRGGQRNSPLHF